This T cell receptor (beta chain) emerged from a study of Graves' ophthalmopathy and Graves' hyperthyroidism. This clonotype was counted between two and nine times. Amplified material comprised TCR beta CDR3 regions derived from RNA transcripts. First-round RT-PCR employed HTBI primers, with a second-round multiplex PCR after it. TCRdb recomputed calls from the multiplex PCR reads with MiXCR, one row per CDR3 protein. The top ten hold about 4% of the sample, which has 500,000 to 600,000 distinct CDR3 sequences, under 40% seen once. Germline V gene lookup returns CDR1 SEHNR and CDR2 FQNEAQ (reference sequence). V lost 4 bases and J 4 bases, leaving 11 bases between the germline ends. The CDR3 consists of 14 residues.

The origin of this receptor is an adult man with Graves' hyperthyroidism. Sample: peripheral blood or thyroid tissue (not recorded which). This chain links TRBV7-9 with TRBJ1-5; the D is unclear. The CDR3 protein is CASSSGTANQPQHF. As DNA, the CDR3 is TGTGCCAGCAGCTCCGGTACCGCAAATCAGCCCCAGCATTTT.